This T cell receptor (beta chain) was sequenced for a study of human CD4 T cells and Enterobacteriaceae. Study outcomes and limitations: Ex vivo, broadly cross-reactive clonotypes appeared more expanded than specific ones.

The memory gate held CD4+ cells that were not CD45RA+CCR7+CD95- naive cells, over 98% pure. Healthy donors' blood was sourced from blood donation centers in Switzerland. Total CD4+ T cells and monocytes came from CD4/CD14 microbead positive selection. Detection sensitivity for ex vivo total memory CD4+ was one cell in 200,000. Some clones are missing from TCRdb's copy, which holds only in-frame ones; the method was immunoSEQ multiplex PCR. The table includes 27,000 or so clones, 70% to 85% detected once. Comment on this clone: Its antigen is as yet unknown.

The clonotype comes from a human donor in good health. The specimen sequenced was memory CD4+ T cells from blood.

The CDR3, as DNA: TGTGCCAGCAATAGTTACAGAGCTGAAGCTTTCTTT. Protein: CASNSYRAEAFF. The chain combines TRBV6-1 with TRBJ1-1; the D is unclear. This CDR3 has 12 residues. Germline CDR1 MNHNS, CDR2 SASEGT. V was trimmed by 7 bases and J by 6 bases, leaving 12 bases between them.